Listed below are T cell receptor beta chains from one sample, sequenced in a study of graft-versus-host responses after intestinal transplantation. The protocol was immunoSEQ multiplex PCR, while the TCRdb copy is restricted to in-frame clones and leaves out a portion. The sample lists approximately 78,000 clones, roughly 84% occurring once. The antigens of these receptors remain unknown. The sequencing used unstimulated CD8+ T cells sorted from spleen or lymph node cells, collected before transplant. These receptors came from a human donor who was the organ donor for an intestinal transplant. The CDR3 runs from the conserved cysteine through the conserved F or W. Fields, in order: J gene, V gene, clone size, D gene, CDR3 protein, CDR3 DNA. D genes are given only for firm matches. Clone size is given for some rows only: seen once, a few or many times, or a class if the clone is expanded.

>TRBJ2-1|TRBV5-6|.|TRBD2
CASSFGTSGGVYNEQFF
TGTGCCAGCAGTTTCGGGACTAGCGGGGGGGTATACAATGAGCAGTTCTTC
>TRBJ2-7|TRBV6-5|.|.
CASSPTGISSYEQYF
TGTGCCAGCAGTCCTACCGGGATCAGCTCCTACGAGCAGTACTTC
>TRBJ1-6|TRBV2|.|TRBD1
CASEGQGNSPLHF
TGTGCCAGCGAGGGACAGGGGAATTCACCCCTCCACTTT
>TRBJ2-7|TRBV6-1|.|.
CASPGGPGRSYEQYF
TGTGCCAGCCCTGGAGGCCCGGGACGGAGCTACGAGCAGTACTTC
>TRBJ2-5|TRBV5-6|.|TRBD2
CASSRPLAVETQYF
TGTGCCAGCAGCCGGCCACTAGCGGTGGAGACCCAGTACTTC
>TRBJ2-7|TRBV19|.|TRBD1
CASSMGTGGYEQYF
TGTGCCAGTAGTATGGGGACAGGGGGCTACGAGCAGTACTTC
>TRBJ1-1|TRBV13|.|.
CASSPPGTNTEAFF
TGTGCCAGCAGCCCTCCCGGGACAAACACTGAAGCTTTCTTT
>TRBJ2-7|TRBV5-5|.|.
CASATHLGMAYEQYF
TGTGCCAGCGCGACCCACCTCGGGATGGCCTACGAGCAGTACTTC
>TRBJ1-1|TRBV4-1|.|TRBD1
CASSYGRDREANTEAFF
TGCGCCAGCAGCTATGGGCGGGACAGAGAAGCGAACACTGAAGCTTTCTTT
>TRBJ1-4|TRBV5-1|.|.
CASSFRQGNEKLFF
TGCGCCAGCAGCTTTAGGCAGGGGAATGAAAAACTGTTTTTT
>TRBJ2-3|TRBV6-1|.|.
CASLYWVREADTQYF
TGTGCCAGCTTGTACTGGGTCAGGGAGGCAGATACGCAGTATTTT
>TRBJ2-1|TRBV6-6|.|TRBD1
CASSYSADRKQFF
TGTGCCAGCAGTTACTCTGCGGACAGGAAGCAGTTCTTC
>TRBJ2-6|TRBV28|.|.
CASSNQGPNVLTF
TGTGCCAGCAGTAATCAGGGCCCCAACGTCCTGACTTTC
>TRBJ2-5|TRBV30|.|TRBD2
CALKGLAMLGETQYF
TGTGCCTTAAAGGGACTAGCGATGTTGGGCGAGACCCAGTACTTC
>TRBJ2-1|TRBV4-1|.|TRBD2
CASSPITLRTSLNEQFF
TGCGCCAGCAGCCCTATTACCCTCAGGACTAGCCTTAATGAGCAGTTCTTC
>TRBJ1-3|TRBV4-2|.|.
CASSQDRSDSGNTIYF
TGTGCCAGCAGCCAAGATAGGTCCGACTCTGGAAACACCATATATTTT
>TRBJ2-1|TRBV28|.|.
CASSRGSSYNEQFF
TGTGCCAGCAGTCGGGGGAGCTCCTACAATGAGCAGTTCTTC
>TRBJ1-5|TRBV6-5|once|.
CASSYGQHNQPQHF
TGTGCCAGCAGTTACGGACAGCACAATCAGCCCCAGCATTTT
>TRBJ2-5|TRBV7-9|.|.
CASSETDLMRTQYF
TGTGCCAGCAGCGAGACCGACCTGATGAGGACCCAGTACTTC
>TRBJ1-5|TRBV28|.|.
CASIIQGYSNQPQHF
TGTGCCAGCATCATTCAGGGGTATAGCAATCAGCCCCAGCATTTT
>TRBJ1-2|TRBV4-2|.|TRBD1
CASSQDLGQGNYGYTF
TGTGCCAGCAGCCAAGATTTAGGACAGGGGAACTATGGCTACACCTTC
>TRBJ2-3|TRBV4-1|.|TRBD1
CASSRVPGQRSTDTQYF
TGCGCCAGCAGCCGCGTCCCGGGACAGAGGAGCACAGATACGCAGTATTTT
>TRBJ2-7|TRBV9|.|.
CASSYDGYEQYF
TGTGCCAGCAGCTACGACGGCTACGAGCAGTACTTC
>TRBJ1-2|TRBV29-1|.|TRBD1
CSVEPGTGYDYGYTF
TGCAGCGTTGAACCCGGGACAGGGTATGACTATGGCTACACCTTC
>TRBJ2-7|TRBV6-1|.|.
CASSEGEGGYEQYF
TGTGCCAGCAGCGAAGGGGAAGGGGGCTACGAGCAGTACTTC
>TRBJ1-1|TRBV28|.|TRBD1
CASSPSGQGAGNTEAFF
TGTGCCAGCAGTCCTAGCGGACAGGGTGCGGGGAACACTGAAGCTTTCTTT
>TRBJ2-1|TRBV7-9|.|.
CASSLPGNEQFF
TGTGCCAGCAGCTTGCCGGGGAATGAGCAGTTCTTC
>TRBJ1-2|TRBV2|.|.
CASVSGVIGGYTF
TGTGCCAGCGTGTCAGGGGTGATCGGCGGCTACACCTTC
>TRBJ1-1|TRBV19|.|.
CASSTWVFRTEAFF
TGTGCCAGTAGTACTTGGGTATTTAGGACTGAAGCTTTCTTT
>TRBJ2-7|TRBV4-1|.|TRBD1
CASSQEAQGGISEQYF
TGCGCCAGCAGCCAAGAGGCACAGGGGGGAATTAGCGAGCAGTACTTC
>TRBJ2-7|TRBV19|medium-sized|TRBD1
CASSLTTGKSEQYF
TGTGCCAGTAGTCTCACGACAGGGAAGTCCGAGCAGTACTTC
>TRBJ2-2|TRBV7-9|.|TRBD1
CASSLDTGGTTGELFF
TGTGCCAGCAGCTTAGACACAGGGGGGACCACCGGGGAGCTGTTTTTT
>TRBJ2-1|TRBV30|.|.
CAWSVRGGGEQFF
TGTGCCTGGAGTGTACGTGGCGGAGGTGAGCAGTTCTTC
>TRBJ1-5|TRBV7-7|.|.
CASSLMRYQPQHF
TGTGCCAGCAGCCTTATGAGGTATCAGCCCCAGCATTTT
>TRBJ2-7|TRBV29-1|once|TRBD1
CSVGQGASPADEQYF
TGCAGCGTCGGACAGGGAGCAAGCCCAGCCGACGAGCAGTACTTC
>TRBJ1-2|TRBV28|.|.
CASSERFYGYTF
TGTGCCAGCAGCGAACGCTTCTATGGCTACACCTTC
>TRBJ2-3|TRBV2|.|.
CASTLGLGTDTQYF
TGTGCCAGCACTCTAGGTTTGGGCACAGATACGCAGTATTTT
>TRBJ1-2|TRBV5-5|.|.
CASSPGPRGGGGIYGYTF
TGTGCCAGCAGCCCAGGCCCGCGGGGGGGAGGAGGGATCTATGGCTACACCTTC
>TRBJ2-7|TRBV28|few|TRBD1
CASSPRTGLYEQYF
TGTGCCAGCAGTCCGCGGACAGGGTTATACGAGCAGTACTTC
>TRBJ2-3|TRBV4-2|.|TRBD2
CASSQALAADTQYF
TGTGCCAGCAGCCAAGCTCTAGCGGCGGATACGCAGTATTTT
>TRBJ2-3|TRBV6-1|.|TRBD2
CASSSTSGGPDTQYF
TGTGCCAGCAGTAGTACTAGCGGGGGGCCAGATACGCAGTATTTT
>TRBJ2-1|TRBV21-1|few|.
CASSKTASPPPNYNEQFF
TGTGCCAGCAGCAAGACGGCTAGCCCACCCCCCAACTACAATGAGCAGTTCTTC
>TRBJ1-4|TRBV6-1|.|TRBD1
CASNIATGSHEKLFF
TGTGCCAGCAACATAGCGACAGGGTCCCATGAAAAACTGTTTTTT
>TRBJ2-6|TRBV4-2|medium-sized|TRBD2
CASSQDAGAGANVLTF
TGTGCCAGCAGCCAAGATGCGGGGGCTGGGGCCAACGTCCTGACTTTC